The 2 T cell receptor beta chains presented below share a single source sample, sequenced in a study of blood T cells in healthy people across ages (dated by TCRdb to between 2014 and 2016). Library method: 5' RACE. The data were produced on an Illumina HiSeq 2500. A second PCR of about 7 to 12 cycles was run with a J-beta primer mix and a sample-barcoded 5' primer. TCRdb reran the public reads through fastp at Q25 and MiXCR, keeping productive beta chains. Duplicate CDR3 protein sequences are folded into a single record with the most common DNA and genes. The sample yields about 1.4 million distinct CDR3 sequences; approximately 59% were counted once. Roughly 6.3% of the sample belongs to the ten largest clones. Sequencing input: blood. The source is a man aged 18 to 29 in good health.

CDR3 nucleotides: TGTGCCAGCAGCCAAGGTAATGGACTGAAGTACTTC. This codes for CASSQGNGLKYF. The chain is built from TRBV3-1 and TRBJ2-7; tentatively, D is TRBD2 (5 bases). V dropped 1 base and J dropped 11 bases, with 12 bases sitting between them. Germline CDR1 reads LGHDT; CDR2 reads YNNKEL (reference sequence). The CDR3 totals 12 residues.

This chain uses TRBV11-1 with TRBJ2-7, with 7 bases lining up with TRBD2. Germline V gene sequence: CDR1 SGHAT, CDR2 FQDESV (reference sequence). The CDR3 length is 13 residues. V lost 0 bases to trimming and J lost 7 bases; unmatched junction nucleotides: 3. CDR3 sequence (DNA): TGTGCCAGCAGCTTAGCGGGAGGGATTGAGCAGTACTTC. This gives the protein CASSLAGGIEQYF. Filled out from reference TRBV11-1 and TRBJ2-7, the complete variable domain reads EAEVAQSPRYKITEKSQAVAFWCDPISGHATLYWYRQILGQGPELLVQFQDESVVDDSQLPKDRFSAERLKGVDSTLKIQPAELGDSAMYLCASSLAGGIEQYFGPGTRLTVT.